A single sample is the source of the 7 T cell receptor beta chains below, sequenced in a study of blood T cell repertoires in COVID-19. Repertoires were generated with immunoSEQ multiplex PCR, while TCRdb's copy carries only in-frame clones and drops some. The sample consists of around 200,000 clones, 88% of them appearing once. The sample taken for sequencing was peripheral blood. These TCRs come from a man younger than 30 with active or convalescent COVID-19.

The genes are TRBV5-8 and TRBJ2-2; D perhaps matches TRBD1 (5 bases). This CDR3 is built from 16 residues. Germline V CDR1 and CDR2: SGHTS, YDEGEE. V shed 4 bases and J shed 2 bases, with 15 bases lying between them. The CDR3 region is CASSPSRQSNTGELFF. The CDR3 nucleotides are TGTGCCAGCAGCCCCTCCAGACAGTCAAACACCGGGGAGCTGTTTTTT.

This rearrangement joins TRBV7-9 to TRBJ2-3; possibly TRBD2 for D (5 bases). The CDR3 extends over 15 amino acids. In germline, CDR1 is SEHNR, CDR2 FQNEAQ (reference sequence). Trimming stripped 3 bases from V and 3 bases from J, with 13 bases between. CDR3 sequence: CASSFDGVVTDTQYF. CDR3 nucleotide sequence: TGTGCCAGCAGCTTTGACGGGGTAGTGACAGATACGCAGTATTTT.

V is TRBV27 and J is TRBJ2-3, with D possibly TRBD2 on 6 matching bases. V was clipped by 6 bases and J by 6 bases, with 19 bases between them. CDR3 size: 15 residues. Looked up from germline, CDR1 is MNHEY and CDR2 is SMNVEV (reference sequence). The DNA for the CDR3 is TGTGCCAGCAGGGAGGGGCCTACGTGGTCCGATACGCAGTATTTT. This codes for CASREGPTWSDTQYF.

J is TRBJ2-1 and V is TRBV18; 9 nucleotides agree with TRBD1. The germline gives CDR1 KGHSH, CDR2 LQKENI. CDR3 length equals 15 residues. The V gene end was trimmed by 6 bases and the J gene end by 8 bases; junction bases not matched to a gene: 11. In DNA form, the CDR3 reads TGTGCCAGCTCCTTAACGGGACAGGGAATCGATGAGCAGTTCTTC. Translation: CASSLTGQGIDEQFF.

The chain carries TRBV10-3 and TRBJ2-2; possibly TRBD1 for D (6 bases). From germline, CDR1 is ENHRY and CDR2 SYGVKD. Trimming cost V 6 bases and J 2 bases, with 10 bases left between them. CDR3 size: 14 residues. The CDR3 region has the DNA TGTGCCATCAGCAAACAGGGAAACACCGGGGAGCTGTTTTTT. It encodes CAISKQGNTGELFF.

The chain recombines TRBV10-3 with TRBJ2-1, with D possibly TRBD2 on 5 matching bases. This CDR3 region has 14 residues. In germline, CDR1 is ENHRY, CDR2 SYGVKD. Deletions cut 5 bases from V and 2 bases from J, with 10 bases between. The CDR3 DNA is TGTGCCATCAGTACAGCGGATACCTACAATGAGCAGTTCTTC. Protein sequence: CAISTADTYNEQFF.

The chain combines TRBV2 with TRBJ1-4; D is undetermined. This CDR3 region has 18 residues. Germline V lookup: CDR1 SNHLY, CDR2 FYNNEI. Deletions cut 5 bases from V and 0 bases from J, with 19 bases between. The CDR3 is CASSRLQLSGATNEKLFF. CDR3 sequence (DNA): TGTGCCAGCAGTAGGTTACAGCTATCCGGTGCAACTAATGAAAAACTGTTTTTT.